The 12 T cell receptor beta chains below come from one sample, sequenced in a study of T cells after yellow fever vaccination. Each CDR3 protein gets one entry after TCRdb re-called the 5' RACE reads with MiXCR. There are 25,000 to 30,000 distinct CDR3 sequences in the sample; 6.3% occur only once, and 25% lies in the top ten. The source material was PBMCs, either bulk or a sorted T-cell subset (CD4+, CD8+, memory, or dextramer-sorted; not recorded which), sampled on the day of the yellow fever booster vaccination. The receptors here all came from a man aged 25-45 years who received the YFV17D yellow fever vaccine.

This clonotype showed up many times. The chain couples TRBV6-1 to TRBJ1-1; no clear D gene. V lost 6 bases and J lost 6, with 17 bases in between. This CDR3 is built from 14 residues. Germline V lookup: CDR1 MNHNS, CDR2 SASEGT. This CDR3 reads CASRRWVAGSEAFF. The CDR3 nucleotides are TGTGCCAGCAGACGATGGGTCGCTGGGTCTGAAGCTTTCTTT.

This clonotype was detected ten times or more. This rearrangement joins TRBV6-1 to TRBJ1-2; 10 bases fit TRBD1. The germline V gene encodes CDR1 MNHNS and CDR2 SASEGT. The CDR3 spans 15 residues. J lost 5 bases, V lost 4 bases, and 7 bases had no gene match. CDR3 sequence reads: CASSGQGAAVYGYTF. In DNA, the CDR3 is TGTGCCAGCAGTGGACAGGGGGCTGCAGTATATGGCTACACCTTC.

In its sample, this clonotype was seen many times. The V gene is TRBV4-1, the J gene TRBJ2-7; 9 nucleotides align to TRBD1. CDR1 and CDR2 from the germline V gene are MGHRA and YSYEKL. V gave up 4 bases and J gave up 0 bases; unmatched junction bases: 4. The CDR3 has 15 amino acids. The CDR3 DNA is TGCGCCAGCAGCCGCCCGGGACAGGGCTCCTACGAGCAGTACTTC. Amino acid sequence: CASSRPGQGSYEQYF.

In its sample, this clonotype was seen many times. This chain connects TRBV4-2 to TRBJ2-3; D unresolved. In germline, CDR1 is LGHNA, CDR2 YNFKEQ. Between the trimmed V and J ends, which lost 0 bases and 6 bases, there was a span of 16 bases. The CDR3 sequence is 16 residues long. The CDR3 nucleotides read TGTGCCAGCAGCCAAGACTTACGGGTTAAGACGGATACGCAGTATTTT. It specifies CASSQDLRVKTDTQYF.

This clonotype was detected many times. CDR3 region: CASSIFPSSYNEQFF. CDR3 coding DNA: TGTGCCAGCAGTATTTTCCCTAGCTCCTACAATGAGCAGTTCTTC. The rearrangement uses TRBV6-2 or TRBV6-3 and TRBJ2-1; D is ambiguous. Germline CDR1 and CDR2: MNHEY and SVGEGT. The CDR3 covers 15 residues. Trimming took 5 bases from V and 0 from J, leaving 11 bases between them.

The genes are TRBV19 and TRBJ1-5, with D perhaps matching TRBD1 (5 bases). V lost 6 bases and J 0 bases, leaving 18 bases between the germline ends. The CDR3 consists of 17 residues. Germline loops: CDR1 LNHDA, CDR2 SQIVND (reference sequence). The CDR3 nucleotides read TGTGCCAGTAGCATCCGGGACGGAGTTGATAGCAATCAGCCCCAGCATTTT. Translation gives CASSIRDGVDSNQPQHF.

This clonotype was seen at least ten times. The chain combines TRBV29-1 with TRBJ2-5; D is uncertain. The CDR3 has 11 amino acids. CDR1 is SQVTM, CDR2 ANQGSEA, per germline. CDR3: CSAAYQETQYF. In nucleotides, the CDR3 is TGCAGTGCAGCGTACCAAGAGACCCAGTACTTC.

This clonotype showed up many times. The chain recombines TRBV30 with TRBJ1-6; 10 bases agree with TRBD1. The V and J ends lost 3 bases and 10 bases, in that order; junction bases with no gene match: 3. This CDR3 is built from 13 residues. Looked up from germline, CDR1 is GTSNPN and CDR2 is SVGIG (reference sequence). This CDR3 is CAWRGQGGSPLHF. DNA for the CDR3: TGTGCCTGGAGAGGACAGGGGGGCTCACCCCTCCACTTT.

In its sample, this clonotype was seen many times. The chain's CDR3 is CASSSASATDTQYF. In nucleotides, the CDR3 is TGTGCCAGCAGCTCGGCCTCGGCCACAGATACGCAGTATTTT. V gene TRBV11-3 combines with J gene TRBJ2-3; D not resolved. From germline, CDR1 is SGHNT and CDR2 YENEEA. The V gene lost 4 bases and the J gene lost 2 bases, with 10 bases spanning the gap. The CDR3 is 14 residues long.

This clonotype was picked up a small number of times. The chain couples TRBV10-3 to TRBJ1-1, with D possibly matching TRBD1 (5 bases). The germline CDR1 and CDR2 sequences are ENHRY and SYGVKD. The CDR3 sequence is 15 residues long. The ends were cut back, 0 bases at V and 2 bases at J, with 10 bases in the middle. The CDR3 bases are TGTGCCATCAGTGAGTCGGGGGGACCTAACACTGAAGCTTTCTTT. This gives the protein CAISESGGPNTEAFF.

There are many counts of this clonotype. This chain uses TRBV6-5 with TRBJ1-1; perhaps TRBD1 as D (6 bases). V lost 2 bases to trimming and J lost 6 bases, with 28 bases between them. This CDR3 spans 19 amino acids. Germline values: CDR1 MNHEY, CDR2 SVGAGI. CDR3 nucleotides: TGTGCCAGCAGTTACACGAATCTGCTTCGCTTCACGGGACAAGCTGAAGCTTTCTTT. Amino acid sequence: CASSYTNLLRFTGQAEAFF.

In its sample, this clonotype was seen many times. The CDR3 spells CASSVEGTGGSEQYF. In nucleotides, the CDR3 is TGTGCCAGCAGCGTAGAAGGGACAGGGGGTAGCGAGCAGTACTTC. The chain combines TRBV9 with TRBJ2-7; the match to TRBD1 covers 11 bases. CDR1 SGDLS and CDR2 YYNGEE come from the germline V gene. This CDR3 is built from 15 residues. Trimming cost V 0 bases and J 6 bases; bases outside gene matches: 5.